This T cell receptor beta chain was sequenced in a study of CD8+CD57+ T cells in acquired aplastic anemia. TCR beta VDJ combinations and CDR3 sequences were profiled from genomic DNA. TCRdb re-called the reads with MiXCR, one entry per CDR3 protein. Here the sample spans around 170,000 distinct CDR3 sequences, around half being singletons. The CDR3 loop spans 14 amino acids. The V gene's germline CDR1 is ENHRY and CDR2 SYGVKD. J gave up 3 bases and V 4 bases, and 3 bases lay outside the gene matches. Sequencing was carried out using sorted CD4+, CD8+, or CD8+CD57+ T cells (not recorded which) from PBMCs. This sequence was found in a human donor in good health. This sequence joins TRBV10-3 and TRBJ2-7; 10 bases fit TRBD1. CDR3 protein: CAISGTGGSYEQYF. CDR3 sequence (DNA): TGTGCCATCAGTGGGACAGGGGGTAGCTACGAGCAGTACTTC.